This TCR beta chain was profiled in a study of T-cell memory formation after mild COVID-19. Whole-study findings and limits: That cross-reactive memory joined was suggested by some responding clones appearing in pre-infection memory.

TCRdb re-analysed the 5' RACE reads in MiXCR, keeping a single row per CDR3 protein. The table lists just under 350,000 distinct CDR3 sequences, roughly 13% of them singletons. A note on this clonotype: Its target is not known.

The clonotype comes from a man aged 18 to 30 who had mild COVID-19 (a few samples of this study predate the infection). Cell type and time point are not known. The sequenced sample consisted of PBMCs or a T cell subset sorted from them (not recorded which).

The CDR3 nucleotides are TGTGCCAGCAGCCCCGCCGGGACAGATCGGGACCAGTACTTC. Its protein is CASSPAGTDRDQYF. V is TRBV6-2 or TRBV6-3 and J is TRBJ2-5; 7 bases are a match to TRBD1. Unmatched junction bases numbered 14, after V lost 6 bases and J lost 10 bases. This CDR3 is 14 amino acids long. Germline V lookup: CDR1 MNHEY, CDR2 SVGEGT.